The following is a T cell receptor (beta chain) sequence with its context. Its antigen remains unknown. This entry belongs to a study of monozygotic twins with inflammatory bowel disease. The quantity of total RNA per TCR library was 3500 ng. TCRalpha and TCRbeta cDNA went through nested PCRs of approximately 16 and 9 cycles, two in total. TCRdb reprocessed the 5' RACE reads and reports one entry per CDR3 protein, with no DNA. The sample has around 97,000 distinct CDR3 sequences; the top ten hold roughly 1.9%. The CDR3 covers 15 residues. Germline assignment: CDR1 MNHEY and CDR2 SMNVEV (reference sequence). General study results and limits: Against healthy co-twins, IBD patients had lower TCRbeta diversity (measured by inverse Simpson). With others, IBD patients shared fewer clonotypes than healthy twins did, especially with disease activity.

Sequencing was carried out using blood. The receptor's source is a human donor with ulcerative colitis or Crohn's disease, or a healthy co-twin of an affected twin (not recorded which). This chain uses TRBV27 with TRBJ1-1; the TRBD1 assignment by TCRdb is unverifiable without DNA. CDR3 sequence reads: CASSLQGGSNTEAFF.